Below, one T cell receptor beta chain is given with its context. Its antigen is still unknown. This sample is part of a study of beta chain features in type 1 diabetes. Losses at the gene ends were 3 bases for V and 4 bases for J; bases not matched to a gene: 4. The germline CDR1 and CDR2 sequences are SGHTA and FQGNSA. The CDR3 has 14 residues. The study's findings and limits: Type 1 diabetes patients had moderately but significantly shorter TCRB CDR3s in all four CD4+ subsets. The study left unresolved whether HLA type influences TCRB rearrangement.

It was via CD45RO/CCR7/CD25/CD127/CD95/CD27 that CD4+ naive, central memory, regulatory and stem cell-like memory cells were sorted. Expressed TCRB transcripts were sequenced because the entire RNA isolate underwent reverse transcription. For naive, central memory and regulatory T cell samples, reads averaged around 3.5 million. The assay was immunoSEQ multiplex PCR, and TCRdb's table has in-frame clones only and misses some. The data contain a few hundred thousand clones, roughly a fifth of them singletons. The receptor was derived from a woman between 18 and 29 years old in good health. V usage is TRBV7-2 and J usage is TRBJ2-3, with TRBD2 matching over 7 bases. The sample was naive CD4+ T cells from blood. This CDR3 reads CASSFGGGPDTQYF. The CDR3 region has the DNA TGTGCCAGCAGCTTTGGGGGGGGTCCAGATACGCAGTATTTT.